The 3 T cell receptor beta chains given below trace back to one sample, sequenced in a study of T cell changes during pregnancy in multiple sclerosis. Sequencing used immunoSEQ multiplex PCR; TCRdb keeps in-frame clones, though not all of them. Found here are some 52,000 clones, roughly 92% of them singletons; the top ten hold under 0.3%. The sequences come from CD4+ T cells from peripheral blood mononuclear cells, collected in the third trimester of pregnancy. The origin of the receptors is a female donor with multiple sclerosis, enrolled in a pregnancy study.

This clone was recorded once. This chain links TRBV7-3 with TRBJ2-1; D gene uncertain. Between the trimmed V and J ends, which lost 5 bases and 0 bases, there was a span of 14 bases. The CDR3 totals 16 residues. CDR1 SGHTA and CDR2 FQGTGA come from the germline V gene. The CDR3 here is CASSVDPGSSYNEQFF. DNA for the CDR3: TGTGCCAGCAGCGTTGACCCAGGCAGCTCCTACAATGAGCAGTTCTTC.

This clone showed up just once. The chain combines TRBV2 with TRBJ2-4; D unresolved. CDR1 is SNHLY, CDR2 FYNNEI, per germline. The CDR3 spans 14 residues. V was cut by 4 bases and J by 0 bases, with 7 bases left in between. CDR3 DNA: TGTGCCAGCAGTGCCCAGGCAGCCAAAAACATTCAGTACTTC. As protein: CASSAQAAKNIQYF.

V and J are TRBV7-3 and TRBJ2-2, with TRBD2 identical over 8 bases. The length of the CDR3 is 14 residues. Germline V gene sequence: CDR1 SGHTA, CDR2 FQGTGA. Trimming cost V 5 bases and J 4 bases; bases outside gene matches: 3. CDR3 sequence: CASSTTSGTGELFF. CDR3 DNA sequence: TGTGCCAGCAGCACCACTAGCGGCACCGGGGAGCTGTTTTTT.